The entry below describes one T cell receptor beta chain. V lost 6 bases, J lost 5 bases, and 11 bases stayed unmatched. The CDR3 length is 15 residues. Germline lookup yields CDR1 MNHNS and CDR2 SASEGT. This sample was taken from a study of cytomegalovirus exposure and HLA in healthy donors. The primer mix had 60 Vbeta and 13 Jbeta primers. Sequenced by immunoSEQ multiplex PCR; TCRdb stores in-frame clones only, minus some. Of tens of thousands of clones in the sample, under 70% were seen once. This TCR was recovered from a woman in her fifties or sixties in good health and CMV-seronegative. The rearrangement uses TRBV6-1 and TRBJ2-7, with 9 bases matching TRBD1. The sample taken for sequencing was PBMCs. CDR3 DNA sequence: TGTGCCAGCAGAGGAGCCGGGACAGGGAGCGACGAGCAGTACTTC. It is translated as CASRGAGTGSDEQYF.